This TCR beta chain comes out of a study of blood T cell repertoires in COVID-19. Using immunoSEQ multiplex PCR, the repertoire was profiled, and TCRdb retains in-frame clones only, with some absent. The sample has roughly 88,000 clones; around 90% are singletons. Germline assignment: CDR1 KGHSH and CDR2 LQKENI. This CDR3 is 15 amino acids long. Germline trimming cut 4 bases from V and 2 bases from J; bases unmatched to any gene: 6. The rearrangement joins TRBV18 to TRBJ2-7; 9 bases align to TRBD2. The sequence came from a woman aged 60-70 years with COVID-19, enrolled during active disease. The material sequenced was peripheral blood. CDR3 sequence: CASSQQTSGPYEQYF. Written as DNA, the CDR3 is TGTGCCAGCTCACAACAGACTAGCGGACCCTACGAGCAGTACTTC.